The source of this TCR beta chain is a study of blood T cells in healthy people across ages. A second PCR of 7 to 11 cycles used a sample-barcoded 5' primer and a J-beta primer mix. TCRdb reprocessed the 5' RACE reads with MiXCR, giving one entry per CDR3 protein. The sample contains 710,000 or so distinct CDR3 sequences, approximately 31% of which appear only once. This CDR3 spans 16 amino acids. From germline, CDR1 is LGHDT and CDR2 YNNKEL (reference sequence). V dropped 2 bases and J dropped 8 bases, with 21 bases sitting between them. The chain couples TRBV3-1 to TRBJ1-2; D perhaps matches TRBD1 (6 bases). Sequencing was carried out using blood. This sequence originates from a woman over 75 in good health. The CDR3 reads CASSQYPGGRSLGYTF. For the CDR3, the DNA is TGTGCCAGCAGCCAATATCCGGGGGGCCGATCACTCGGCTACACCTTC.